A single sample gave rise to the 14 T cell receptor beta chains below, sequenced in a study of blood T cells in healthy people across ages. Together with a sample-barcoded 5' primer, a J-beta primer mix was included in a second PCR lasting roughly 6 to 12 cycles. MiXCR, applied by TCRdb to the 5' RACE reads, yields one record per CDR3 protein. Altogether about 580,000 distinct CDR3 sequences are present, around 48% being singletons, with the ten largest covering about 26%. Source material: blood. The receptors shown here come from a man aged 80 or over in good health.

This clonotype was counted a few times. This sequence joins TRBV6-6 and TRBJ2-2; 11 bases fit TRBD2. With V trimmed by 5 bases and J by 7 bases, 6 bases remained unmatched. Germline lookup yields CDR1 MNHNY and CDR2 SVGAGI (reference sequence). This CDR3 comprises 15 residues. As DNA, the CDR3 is TGTGCCAGCAGTCCCCTAGCGGGAGGAATCGGGGAGCTGTTTTTT. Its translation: CASSPLAGGIGELFF.

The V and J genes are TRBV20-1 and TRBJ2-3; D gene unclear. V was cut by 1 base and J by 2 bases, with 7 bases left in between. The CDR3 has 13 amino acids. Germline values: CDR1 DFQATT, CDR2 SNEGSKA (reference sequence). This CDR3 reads CSARAANTDTQYF. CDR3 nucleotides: TGCAGTGCTAGAGCGGCTAACACAGATACGCAGTATTTT.

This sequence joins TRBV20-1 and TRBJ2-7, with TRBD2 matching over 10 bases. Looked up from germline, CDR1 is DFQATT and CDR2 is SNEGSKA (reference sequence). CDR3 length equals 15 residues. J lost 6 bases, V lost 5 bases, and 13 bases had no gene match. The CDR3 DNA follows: TGCAGTGCTCCAACGAGGGCTAGCGGGAGCGGCGAGCAGTACTTC. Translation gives CSAPTRASGSGEQYF.

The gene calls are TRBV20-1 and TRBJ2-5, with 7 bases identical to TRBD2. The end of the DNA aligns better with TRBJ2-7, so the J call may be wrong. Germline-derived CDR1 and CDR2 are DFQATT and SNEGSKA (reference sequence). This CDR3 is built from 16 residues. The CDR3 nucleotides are TGCAGTGCTACGGGCCGAGCGGGACCGCAGGCCTACGAGCAGTACTTC. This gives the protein CSATGRAGPQAYEQYF.

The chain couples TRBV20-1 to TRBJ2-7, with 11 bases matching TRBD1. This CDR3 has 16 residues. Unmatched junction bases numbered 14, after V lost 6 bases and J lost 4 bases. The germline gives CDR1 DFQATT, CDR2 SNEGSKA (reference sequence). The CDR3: CSAQPGQGEFHYEQYF. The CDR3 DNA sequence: TGCAGTGCGCAGCCGGGACAGGGGGAGTTTCATTACGAGCAGTACTTC.

The CDR3 spells CAWSVTQGYTEAFF. In DNA, the CDR3 is TGTGCCTGGAGTGTAACACAGGGCTACACTGAAGCTTTCTTT. V usage is TRBV30 and J usage is TRBJ1-1, with D perhaps TRBD1 (6 bases). The germline V gene encodes CDR1 GTSNPN and CDR2 SVGIG (reference sequence). V gave up 0 bases and J gave up 3 bases, with 11 bases separating them. CDR3 length: 14 residues.

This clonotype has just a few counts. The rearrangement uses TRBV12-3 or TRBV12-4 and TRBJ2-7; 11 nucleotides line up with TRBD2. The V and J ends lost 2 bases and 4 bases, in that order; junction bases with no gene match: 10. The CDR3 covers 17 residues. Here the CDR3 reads CASSLSSGRALGYEQYF. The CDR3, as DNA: TGTGCCAGCAGTTTAAGTAGCGGGAGGGCCCTTGGTTACGAGCAGTACTTC.

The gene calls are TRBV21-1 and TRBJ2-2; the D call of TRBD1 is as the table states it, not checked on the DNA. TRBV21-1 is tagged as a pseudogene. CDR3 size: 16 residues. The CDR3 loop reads CASSKAGQGNTGELFF. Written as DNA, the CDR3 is TGTGCCAGCAGCAAAGCCGGACAGGGAAACACCGGGGAGCTGTTTTTT.

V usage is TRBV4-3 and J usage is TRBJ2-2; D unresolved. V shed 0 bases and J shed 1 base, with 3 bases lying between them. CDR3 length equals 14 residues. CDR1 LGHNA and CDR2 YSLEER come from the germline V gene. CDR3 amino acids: CASSQEQNTGELFF. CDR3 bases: TGCGCCAGCAGCCAAGAACAGAACACCGGGGAGCTGTTTTTT.

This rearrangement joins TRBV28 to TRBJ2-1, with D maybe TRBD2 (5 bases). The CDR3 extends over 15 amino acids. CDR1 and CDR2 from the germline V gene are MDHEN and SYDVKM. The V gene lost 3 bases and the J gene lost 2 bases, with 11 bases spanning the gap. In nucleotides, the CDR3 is TGTGCCAGCAGTTTTCAAGCGGCCCCCTACAATGAGCAGTTCTTC. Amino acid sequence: CASSFQAAPYNEQFF.

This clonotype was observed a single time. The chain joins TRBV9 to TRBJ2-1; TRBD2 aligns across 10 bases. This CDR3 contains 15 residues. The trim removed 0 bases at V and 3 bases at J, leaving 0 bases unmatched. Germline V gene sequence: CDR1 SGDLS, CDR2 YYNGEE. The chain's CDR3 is CASSVGLAGYNEQFF. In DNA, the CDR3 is TGTGCCAGCAGCGTAGGACTAGCGGGCTACAATGAGCAGTTCTTC.

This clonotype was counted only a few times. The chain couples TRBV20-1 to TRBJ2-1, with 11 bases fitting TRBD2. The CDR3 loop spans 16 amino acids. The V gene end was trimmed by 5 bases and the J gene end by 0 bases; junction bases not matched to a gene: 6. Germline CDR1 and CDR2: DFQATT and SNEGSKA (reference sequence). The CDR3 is CSARLAGISSYNEQFF. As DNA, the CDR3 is TGCAGTGCTCGACTAGCGGGGATTAGCTCCTACAATGAGCAGTTCTTC.

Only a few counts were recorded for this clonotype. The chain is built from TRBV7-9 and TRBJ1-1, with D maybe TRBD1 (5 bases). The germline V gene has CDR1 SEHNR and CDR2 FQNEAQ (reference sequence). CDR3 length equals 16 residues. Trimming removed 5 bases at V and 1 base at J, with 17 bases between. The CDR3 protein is CASSLIGGGPNTEAFF. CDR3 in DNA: TGTGCCAGCAGCCTAATTGGGGGAGGACCGAACACTGAAGCTTTCTTT. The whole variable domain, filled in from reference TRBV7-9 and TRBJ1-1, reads DTGVSQNPRHKITKRGQNVTFRCDPISEHNRLYWYRQTLGQGPEFLTYFQNEAQLEKSRLLSDRFSAERPKGSFSTLEIQRTEQGDSAMYLCASSLIGGGPNTEAFFGQGTRLTVV.

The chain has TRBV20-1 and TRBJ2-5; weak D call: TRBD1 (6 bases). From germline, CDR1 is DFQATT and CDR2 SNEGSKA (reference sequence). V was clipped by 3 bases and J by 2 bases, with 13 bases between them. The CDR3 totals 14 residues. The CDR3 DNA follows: TGCAGTGCTAGTCTAGCAGGGGTTCAAGAGACCCAGTACTTC. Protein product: CSASLAGVQETQYF.